These T cell receptor beta chains were read from a single sample in a study of blood T cell repertoires in COVID-19. The data were produced by immunoSEQ multiplex PCR, yet TCRdb's version contains in-frame clones alone and is incomplete. The table records about 160,000 clones, roughly 91% of them present only once. The sample comprised peripheral blood. These receptors were taken from a man between 18 and 29 years old with acute or convalescent COVID-19. Each CDR3 is given with its conserved first and last residue. The D gene is left open where the match is weak. The size field is filled for only some rows; it gives once, few, many or a size class.

CASTSGGSDTEAFF,TGTGCCTCCACGAGCGGGGGCTCGGACACTGAAGCTTTCTTT,NA,TRBV24-1,NA,TRBJ1-1
CASSQVGVTYNEQFF,TGTGCCAGCAGCCAGGTCGGGGTAACCTACAATGAGCAGTTCTTC,NA,TRBV3-1/TRBV3-2,NA,TRBJ2-1
CASSDPQGKTEAFF,TGTGCCAGCAGTGATCCACAGGGTAAAACTGAAGCTTTCTTT,NA,TRBV2,once,TRBJ1-1
CAWIRDRGSSNSPLHF,TGTGCCTGGATAAGGGACAGGGGTAGTAGTAATTCACCCCTCCACTTT,TRBD1,TRBV30,NA,TRBJ1-6
CASRSGGLAGVSNYNEQFF,TGTGCCAGCAGGAGTGGGGGACTAGCGGGAGTGTCGAACTACAATGAGCAGTTCTTC,TRBD2,TRBV11-2,NA,TRBJ2-1
CASSMDRGNQPQHF,TGTGCCAGTAGTATGGACAGGGGCAATCAGCCCCAGCATTTT,TRBD1,TRBV19,few,TRBJ1-5
CASSPPMSNTEAFF,TGTGCCAGCAGCCCCCCTATGAGTAACACTGAAGCTTTCTTT,NA,TRBV13,NA,TRBJ1-1
CASSPQQGSGANVLTF,TGTGCCAGCTCACCACAGCAGGGGTCTGGGGCCAACGTCCTGACTTTC,NA,TRBV18,NA,TRBJ2-6
CASSIQGREKLFF,TGTGCCAGTAGTATTCAGGGTCGAGAAAAACTGTTTTTT,NA,TRBV19,NA,TRBJ1-4
CASSHPGQGEITGNTIYF,TGTGCCAGCAGCCATCCGGGACAGGGGGAGATTACTGGAAACACCATATATTTT,TRBD1,TRBV3-1/TRBV3-2,NA,TRBJ1-3
CASSQVDIQAYNSPLHF,TGCGCCAGCAGCCAAGTTGACATACAGGCGTATAATTCACCCCTCCACTTT,NA,TRBV4-1,NA,TRBJ1-6
CASLARGQNTEAFF,TGTGCCAGCTTAGCCAGAGGCCAGAACACTGAAGCTTTCTTT,NA,TRBV6-5,NA,TRBJ1-1
CASSEGAVHSYEQYF,TGTGCCAGCAGTGAAGGTGCAGTTCACTCCTACGAGCAGTACTTC,NA,TRBV2,NA,TRBJ2-7
CASSFRGGVLNSPLHF,TGTGCCAGCAGCTTTAGGGGGGGGGTGCTAAATTCACCCCTCCACTTT,NA,TRBV5-6,NA,TRBJ1-6
CASTNFGRAAGNTIYF,TGTGCCAGCACCAATTTTGGGAGGGCGGCTGGAAACACCATATATTTT,NA,TRBV6-6,NA,TRBJ1-3
CASSRKTGYSNQPQHF,TGTGCCAGCAGCCGCAAGACAGGCTATAGCAATCAGCCCCAGCATTTT,NA,TRBV5-8,NA,TRBJ1-5
CASRVRTSGSYEQYF,TGTGCCAGCAGGGTCCGGACTAGCGGCTCCTACGAGCAGTACTTC,TRBD2,TRBV2,NA,TRBJ2-7
CASSFTSGSVNEQFF,TGTGCCAGCAGCTTTACTAGCGGGAGCGTGAATGAGCAGTTCTTC,TRBD2,TRBV7-2,NA,TRBJ2-1
CASSSRTGVNYGYTF,TGTGCCAGCAGCTCGCGGACAGGGGTAAACTATGGCTACACCTTC,TRBD1,TRBV5-6,NA,TRBJ1-2
CASSLDYNLNEQFF,TGCGCCAGCAGCTTGGACTACAACCTGAATGAGCAGTTCTTC,NA,TRBV5-1,NA,TRBJ2-1
CASGLEQGASYGYTF,TGTGCTAGTGGTTTGGAACAGGGGGCGAGCTATGGCTACACCTTC,TRBD1,TRBV12-5,NA,TRBJ1-2
CASSSRTEQWNTEAFF,TGCGCCAGCAGCTCGAGGACAGAACAGTGGAACACTGAAGCTTTCTTT,NA,TRBV5-1,NA,TRBJ1-1
CASKDRAGSNQPQHF,TGCGCCAGCAAGGACAGGGCGGGAAGCAATCAGCCCCAGCATTTT,TRBD1,TRBV5-1,NA,TRBJ1-5
CASSTGTAWETQYF,TGTGCCAGTAGTACCGGGACAGCGTGGGAGACCCAGTACTTC,TRBD1,TRBV19,NA,TRBJ2-5
CASSFQSGRRTEAFF,TGTGCCAGCAGTTTTCAGTCCGGGAGGCGCACTGAAGCTTTCTTT,NA,TRBV28,few,TRBJ1-1
CASSSYPTGTNTGELFF,TGCGCCAGCAGTTCCTACCCGACAGGGACGAACACCGGGGAGCTGTTTTTT,TRBD1,TRBV5-1,NA,TRBJ2-2
CASSLNSGNQPQHF,TGTGCCAGCAGCCTCAACAGCGGAAATCAGCCCCAGCATTTT,NA,TRBV3-1/TRBV3-2,once,TRBJ1-5
CAWSSGTGKNYEQYF,TGTGCCTGGAGTAGTGGGACAGGGAAGAACTACGAGCAGTACTTC,TRBD1,TRBV30,NA,TRBJ2-7
CASSPQLNTEAFF,TGTGCCAGCAGCCCCCAGTTGAACACTGAAGCTTTCTTT,NA,TRBV4-2,NA,TRBJ1-1
CASSQADRATEAFF,TGCGCCAGCAGCCAAGCGGACAGGGCCACTGAAGCTTTCTTT,TRBD1,TRBV4-1,NA,TRBJ1-1
CASREVGNTEAFF,TGTGCCAGCAGGGAGGTGGGGAACACTGAAGCTTTCTTT,NA,TRBV2,NA,TRBJ1-1
CASSEEGGGYNEQFF,TGTGCCAGCAGTGAAGAGGGAGGAGGGTACAATGAGCAGTTCTTC,NA,TRBV6-1,NA,TRBJ2-1
CASSGTGTGVYGYTF,TGTGCCAGTAGTGGGACAGGGACAGGGGTTTACGGCTACACCTTC,TRBD1,TRBV19,NA,TRBJ1-2
CASSQEGLAGAAYNEQFF,TGCGCCAGCAGCCAAGAGGGACTAGCGGGAGCTGCCTACAATGAGCAGTTCTTC,TRBD2,TRBV4-1,few,TRBJ2-1
CASSYVGARYEQYF,TGTGCCAGCAGTTACGTGGGGGCGCGCTACGAGCAGTACTTC,NA,TRBV6-5,NA,TRBJ2-7
CASSLTDSYEQYF,TGTGCCAGCAGTTTGACAGACTCCTACGAGCAGTACTTC,NA,TRBV12-3/TRBV12-4,NA,TRBJ2-7
CSASTLANANTGELFF,TGCAGTGCTAGTACGTTAGCGAACGCGAACACCGGGGAGCTGTTTTTT,NA,TRBV20-1,NA,TRBJ2-2
CASKGGSFTGELFF,TGTGCCAGCAAGGGGGGGTCCTTCACCGGGGAGCTGTTTTTT,NA,TRBV11-2,NA,TRBJ2-2
CASSSGQGVVGTQYF,TGTGCCAGCAGTTCGGGACAGGGGGTTGTTGGCACGCAGTATTTT,TRBD1,TRBV6-2/TRBV6-3,NA,TRBJ2-3